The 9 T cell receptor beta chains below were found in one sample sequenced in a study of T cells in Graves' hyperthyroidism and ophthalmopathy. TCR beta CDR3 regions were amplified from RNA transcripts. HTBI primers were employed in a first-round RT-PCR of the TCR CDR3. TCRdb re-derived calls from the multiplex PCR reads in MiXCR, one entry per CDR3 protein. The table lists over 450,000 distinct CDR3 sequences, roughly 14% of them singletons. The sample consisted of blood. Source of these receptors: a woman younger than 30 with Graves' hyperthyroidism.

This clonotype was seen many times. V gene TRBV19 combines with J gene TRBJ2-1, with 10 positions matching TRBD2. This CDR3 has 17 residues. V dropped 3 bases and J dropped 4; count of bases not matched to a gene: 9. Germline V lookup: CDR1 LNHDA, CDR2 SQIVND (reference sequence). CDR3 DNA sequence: TGTGCCAGTAGTATCTTTCCCCTAGCGGGAGAATACAATGAGCAGTTCTTC. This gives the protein CASSIFPLAGEYNEQFF.

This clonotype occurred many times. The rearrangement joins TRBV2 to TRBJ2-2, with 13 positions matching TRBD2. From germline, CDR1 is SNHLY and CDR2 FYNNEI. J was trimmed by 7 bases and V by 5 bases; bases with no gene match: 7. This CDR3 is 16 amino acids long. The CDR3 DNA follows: TGTGCCAGCAGTTTACTAGCGGGAGGGCAGGTCGGGGAGCTGTTTTTT. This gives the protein CASSLLAGGQVGELFF.

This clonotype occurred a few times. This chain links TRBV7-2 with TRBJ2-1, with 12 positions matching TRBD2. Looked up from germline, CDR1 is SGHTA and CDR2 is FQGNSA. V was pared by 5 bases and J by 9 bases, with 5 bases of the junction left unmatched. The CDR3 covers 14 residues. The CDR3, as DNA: TGTGCCAGCAGCCGACTAGCGGGAGACGGTGAGCAGTTCTTC. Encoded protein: CASSRLAGDGEQFF.

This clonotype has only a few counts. The CDR3, as DNA: TGCAGTGCTAGAGATCGGGTGGGGAACACTGAAGCTTTCTTT. It yields the protein CSARDRVGNTEAFF. The chain uses TRBV20-1 and TRBJ1-1, with unresolved D. Trimming shortened V by 0 bases and J by 1 base, and 9 bases separated the two germline ends. Germline CDR1 is DFQATT and CDR2 is SNEGSKA (reference sequence). This CDR3 is built from 14 residues.

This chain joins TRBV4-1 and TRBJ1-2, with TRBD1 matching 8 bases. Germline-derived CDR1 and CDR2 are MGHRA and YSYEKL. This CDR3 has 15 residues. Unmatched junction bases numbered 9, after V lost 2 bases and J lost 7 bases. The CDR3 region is CASSQPDRENSGYTF. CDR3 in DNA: TGCGCCAGCAGCCAACCGGACAGGGAGAATAGTGGCTACACCTTC.

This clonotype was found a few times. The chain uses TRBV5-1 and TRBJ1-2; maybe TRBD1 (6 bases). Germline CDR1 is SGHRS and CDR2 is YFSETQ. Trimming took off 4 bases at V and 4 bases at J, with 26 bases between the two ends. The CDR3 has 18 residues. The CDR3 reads CASSPTGKELSIGYGYTF. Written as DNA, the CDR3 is TGCGCCAGCAGCCCAACAGGGAAAGAGCTGAGTATTGGCTATGGCTACACCTTC.

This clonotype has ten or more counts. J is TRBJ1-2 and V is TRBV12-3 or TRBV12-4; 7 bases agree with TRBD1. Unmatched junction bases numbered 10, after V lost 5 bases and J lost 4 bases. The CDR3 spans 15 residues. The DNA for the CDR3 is TGTGCCAGCAGTCGCCGACAGGGTGTGGGCTATGGCTACACCTTC. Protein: CASSRRQGVGYGYTF.

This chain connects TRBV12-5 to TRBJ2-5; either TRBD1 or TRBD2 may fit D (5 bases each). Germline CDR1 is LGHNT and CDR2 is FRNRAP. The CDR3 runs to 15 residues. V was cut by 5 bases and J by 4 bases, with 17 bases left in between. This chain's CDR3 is CASGLRGDGPETQYF. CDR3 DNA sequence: TGTGCTAGTGGTCTACGAGGGGACGGACCAGAGACCCAGTACTTC.

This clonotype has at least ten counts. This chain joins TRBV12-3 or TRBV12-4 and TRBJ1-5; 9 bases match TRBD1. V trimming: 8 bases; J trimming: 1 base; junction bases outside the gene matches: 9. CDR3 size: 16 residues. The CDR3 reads CASGPQGAGSNQPQHF. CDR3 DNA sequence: TGTGCCAGCGGACCACAGGGGGCGGGGAGCAATCAGCCCCAGCATTTT.